Listed below are T cell receptor beta chains from one sample, sequenced in a study of blood T cell repertoires in COVID-19. Generated by immunoSEQ multiplex PCR, the TCRdb table keeps only in-frame clones and is missing some. The sample holds fewer than 200,000 clones, roughly 87% seen once. Sequencing input: peripheral blood. These receptors all stem from a man aged 55 to 69 with active or convalescent COVID-19. The CDR3 runs from the conserved cysteine through the conserved F or W. D genes are given only for firm matches. The listing skips clone size in some rows; elsewhere it reads once, few, many or a size class.

>NA|TRBV5-1|TRBJ2-1|TRBD2
CASSFRLAGPDEQFF
TGCGCCAGCAGCTTTAGACTAGCGGGGCCCGATGAGCAGTTCTTC
>NA|TRBV5-7|TRBJ2-7|NA
CASSLSSGWYEQYF
TGTGCCAGCAGCTTAAGCTCAGGGTGGTACGAGCAGTACTTC
>NA|TRBV11-1|TRBJ2-7|NA
CASSLPNAGLYEQYF
TGTGCCAGCAGCCTCCCAAACGCGGGGCTCTACGAGCAGTACTTC
>NA|TRBV21-1|TRBJ2-7|NA
CASSKGQGIYEQYF
TGTGCCAGCAGCAAAGGACAGGGAATTTACGAGCAGTACTTC
>NA|TRBV5-1|TRBJ2-3|NA
CASSRTMTGVTDTQYF
TGCGCCAGCAGCCGCACCATGACGGGGGTCACAGATACGCAGTATTTT
>once|TRBV7-3|TRBJ2-5|TRBD2
CASSLNAREGTQYF
TGTGCCAGCAGCTTAAACGCCAGGGAGGGGACCCAGTACTTC
>NA|TRBV5-4|TRBJ2-1|TRBD1
CASSLNRGDNEQFF
TGTGCCAGCAGCTTGAACAGGGGCGACAATGAGCAGTTCTTC
>few|TRBV4-1|TRBJ2-7|TRBD2
CASSQVGGGDEQYF
TGCGCCAGCAGCCAAGTAGGCGGGGGAGACGAGCAGTACTTC
>NA|TRBV13|TRBJ2-5|TRBD2
CASSLKAGGRQETQYF
TGTGCCAGCAGCTTAAAAGCGGGGGGCCGACAAGAGACCCAGTACTTC
>NA|TRBV7-2|TRBJ1-4|NA
CASSDRVFNEKLFF
TGTGCCAGCAGCGACCGGGTCTTCAATGAAAAACTGTTTTTT
>NA|TRBV29-1|TRBJ2-5|NA
CSVYPQGSGETQYF
TGCAGCGTTTACCCACAGGGATCAGGAGAGACCCAGTACTTC
>NA|TRBV5-1|TRBJ1-2|TRBD1
CASSSAGGSYGYTF
TGCGCCAGCAGCTCTGCAGGGGGGAGCTATGGCTACACCTTC
>NA|TRBV18|TRBJ1-1|TRBD1
CASSPGQASTEAFF
TGTGCCAGCTCACCAGGACAGGCGAGCACTGAAGCTTTCTTT
>NA|TRBV29-1|TRBJ1-2|TRBD1
CSAKGAYGYTF
TGCAGCGCCAAGGGGGCCTATGGCTACACCTTC
>NA|TRBV19|TRBJ2-5|NA
CASRRRGAGVGETQYF
TGTGCCAGTAGGCGAAGGGGGGCGGGGGTAGGCGAGACCCAGTACTTC
>NA|TRBV19|TRBJ2-1|TRBD2
CASSMLAGSIHEQFF
TGTGCCAGTAGTATGCTAGCGGGATCTATCCATGAGCAGTTCTTC
>once|TRBV21-1|TRBJ1-5|NA
CASSTRERAGQPQHF
TGTGCCAGCAGCACCCGAGAGAGGGCTGGTCAGCCCCAGCATTTT
>NA|TRBV19|TRBJ1-1|NA
CASIPGGQRDTEAFF
TGTGCCAGTATTCCCGGAGGGCAGAGGGACACTGAAGCTTTCTTT
>NA|TRBV11-2|TRBJ2-7|NA
CASSPKTTYEQYF
TGTGCCAGCAGCCCCAAGACTACCTACGAGCAGTACTTC
>few|TRBV7-9|TRBJ2-6|TRBD1
CATNGQGLSGANVLTF
TGTGCCACTAACGGACAGGGTTTATCTGGGGCCAACGTCCTGACTTTC
>NA|TRBV2|TRBJ1-2|TRBD1
CASSLDRGGGYTF
TGTGCCAGCAGTCTGGACAGGGGGGGTGGCTACACCTTC
>NA|TRBV5-1|TRBJ2-1|NA
CASSIGHGRYNEQFF
TGCGCCAGCAGCATCGGACACGGGCGCTACAATGAGCAGTTCTTC
>NA|TRBV20-1|TRBJ2-7|TRBD1
CSARTGGEQYF
TGCAGTGCCAGGACAGGGGGCGAGCAGTACTTC
>few|TRBV2|TRBJ1-1|NA
CASSLRGRGAFF
TGTGCCAGCAGTCTCAGGGGAAGGGGAGCTTTCTTT
>NA|TRBV5-1|TRBJ1-2|NA
CASSLEPRYGYTF
TGCGCCAGCAGCTTGGAGCCGCGGTATGGCTACACCTTC
>NA|TRBV7-8|TRBJ1-1|NA
CASSAGVGTEAFF
TGTGCCAGCAGCGCCGGGGTGGGCACTGAAGCTTTCTTT
>NA|TRBV6-5|TRBJ1-2|TRBD1
CASRTGTANYGYTF
TGTGCCAGCAGGACCGGGACAGCTAACTATGGCTACACCTTC
>NA|TRBV11-2|TRBJ2-3|TRBD2
CASSPLAGARDTQYF
TGTGCCAGCAGCCCGTTAGCGGGGGCCAGAGATACGCAGTATTTT
>NA|TRBV5-1|TRBJ2-2|NA
CASSLASTVGTGELFF
TGCGCCAGCAGCTTGGCCTCGACAGTGGGCACCGGGGAGCTGTTTTTT
>NA|TRBV19|TRBJ1-5|TRBD1
CASSIVTGSSNQPQHF
TGTGCCAGTAGTATAGTGACAGGGAGTAGCAATCAGCCCCAGCATTTT
>NA|TRBV5-6|TRBJ2-7|TRBD2
CASSSGTTHYEQYF
TGTGCCAGCAGCTCCGGGACTACCCACTACGAGCAGTACTTC
>few|TRBV7-9|TRBJ2-7|TRBD2
CASSLGSGGMNEQYF
TGTGCCAGCAGCTTAGGAAGCGGGGGCATGAACGAGCAGTACTTC
>once|TRBV19|TRBJ1-5|NA
CASSLGGPQHF
TGTGCCAGTAGTTTGGGGGGGCCCCAGCATTTT
>NA|TRBV7-3|TRBJ2-5|TRBD2
CASSLKGGGGSETQYF
TGTGCCAGCAGCTTAAAGGGCGGCGGGGGATCGGAGACCCAGTACTTC
>NA|TRBV7-3|TRBJ2-1|NA
CASSLTPSGTYNEQFF
TGTGCCAGCAGCTTAACCCCCAGCGGTACCTACAATGAGCAGTTCTTC
>few|TRBV14|TRBJ2-2|TRBD1
CASSHGTGTGELFF
TGTGCCAGCAGCCATGGGACAGGGACCGGGGAGCTGTTTTTT
>once|TRBV2|TRBJ1-2|TRBD1
CASSPRTGRGYTF
TGTGCCAGCAGCCCTAGGACAGGGAGAGGCTACACCTTC
>once|TRBV18|TRBJ2-3|TRBD2
CASSLASGVDTQYF
TGTGCCAGCTCACTGGCTAGCGGGGTGGATACGCAGTATTTT
>NA|TRBV4-2|TRBJ1-5|TRBD1
CASSQEENRGDQPQHF
TGTGCCAGCAGCCAAGAGGAGAACAGGGGGGATCAGCCCCAGCATTTT
>NA|TRBV7-6|TRBJ1-2|NA
CASSSRGYGYTF
TGTGCCAGCAGCTCAAGGGGCTATGGCTACACCTTC
>once|TRBV6-5|TRBJ1-5|TRBD1
CASSLQGARQPQHF
TGTGCCAGCAGTTTACAGGGGGCGAGGCAGCCCCAGCATTTT
>few|TRBV5-4|TRBJ2-1|TRBD2
CASSSTSGVQYNEQFF
TGTGCCAGCAGCTCGACTAGCGGGGTCCAATACAATGAGCAGTTCTTC
>NA|TRBV30|TRBJ2-6|TRBD1
CAWSVGGLGAPYRVLTF
TGTGCCTGGAGTGTAGGGGGCTTAGGGGCCCCTTACCGAGTCCTGACTTTC
>NA|TRBV24-1|TRBJ2-3|NA
CATRPTRGTDTQYF
TGTGCCACCAGGCCGACTAGGGGCACAGATACGCAGTATTTT
>NA|TRBV5-6|TRBJ2-7|TRBD1
CASSPGQGSYEQYF
TGTGCCAGCAGCCCTGGACAGGGATCCTACGAGCAGTACTTC
>NA|TRBV7-6|TRBJ2-7|NA
CASSPTGFTYEQYF
TGTGCCAGCAGCCCGACAGGTTTCACCTACGAGCAGTACTTC
>NA|TRBV11-2|TRBJ2-1|TRBD2
CASSRSGGSYNEQFF
TGTGCCAGCAGCCGGTCGGGGGGCTCCTACAATGAGCAGTTCTTC
>NA|TRBV18|TRBJ2-1|NA
CASSPAVDNEQFF
TGTGCCAGCTCGCCGGCGGTCGACAATGAGCAGTTCTTC
>once|TRBV29-1|TRBJ2-1|TRBD2
CSVEEWRGTPYNEQFF
TGCAGCGTTGAAGAATGGCGGGGGACCCCCTACAATGAGCAGTTCTTC
>once|TRBV13|TRBJ2-5|TRBD1
CASSLNRGETQYF
TGTGCCAGCAGCCTCAACAGGGGAGAGACCCAGTACTTC
>NA|TRBV12-3/TRBV12-4|TRBJ1-3|NA
CASRSAGNTIYF
TGTGCCAGCAGATCCGCTGGAAACACCATATATTTT
>NA|TRBV7-2|TRBJ2-1|NA
CASSLGAILYNEQFF
TGTGCCAGCAGCTTAGGGGCGATACTCTACAATGAGCAGTTCTTC
>NA|TRBV19|TRBJ1-2|TRBD1
CASSIVGTGNGYTF
TGTGCCAGTAGTATAGTCGGGACAGGGAATGGCTACACCTTC